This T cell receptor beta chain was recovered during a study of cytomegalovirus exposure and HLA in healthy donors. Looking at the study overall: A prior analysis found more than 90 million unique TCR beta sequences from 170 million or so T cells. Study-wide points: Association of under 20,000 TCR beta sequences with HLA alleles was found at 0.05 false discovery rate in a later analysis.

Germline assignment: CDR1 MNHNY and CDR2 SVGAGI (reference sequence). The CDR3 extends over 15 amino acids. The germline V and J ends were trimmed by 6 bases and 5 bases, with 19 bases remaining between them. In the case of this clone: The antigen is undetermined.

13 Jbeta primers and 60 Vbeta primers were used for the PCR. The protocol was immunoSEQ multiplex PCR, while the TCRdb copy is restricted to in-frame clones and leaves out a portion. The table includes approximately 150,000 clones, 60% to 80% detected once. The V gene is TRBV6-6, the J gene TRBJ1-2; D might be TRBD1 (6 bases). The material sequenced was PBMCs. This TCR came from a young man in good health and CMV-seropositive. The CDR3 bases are TGTGCCAGCAGCTATACAGGGATAAGCGCATATGGCTACACCTTC. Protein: CASSYTGISAYGYTF.